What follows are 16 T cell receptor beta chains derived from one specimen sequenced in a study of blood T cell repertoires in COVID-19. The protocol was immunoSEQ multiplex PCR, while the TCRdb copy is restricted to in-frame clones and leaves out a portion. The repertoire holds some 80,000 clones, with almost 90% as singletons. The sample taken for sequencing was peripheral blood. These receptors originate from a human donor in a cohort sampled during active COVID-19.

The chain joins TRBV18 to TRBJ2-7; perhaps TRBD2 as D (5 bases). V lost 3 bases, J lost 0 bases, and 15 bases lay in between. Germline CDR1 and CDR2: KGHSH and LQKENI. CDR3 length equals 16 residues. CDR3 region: CASSPRAPEASYEQYF. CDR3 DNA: TGTGCCAGCTCACCCCGGGCTCCGGAGGCCTCCTACGAGCAGTACTTC. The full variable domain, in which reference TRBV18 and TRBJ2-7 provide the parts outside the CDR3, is NAGVMQNPRHLVRRRGQEARLRCSPMKGHSHVYWYRQLPEEGLKFMVYLQKENIIDESGMPKERFSAEFPKEGPSILRIQQVVRGDSAAYFCASSPRAPEASYEQYFGPGTRLTVT.

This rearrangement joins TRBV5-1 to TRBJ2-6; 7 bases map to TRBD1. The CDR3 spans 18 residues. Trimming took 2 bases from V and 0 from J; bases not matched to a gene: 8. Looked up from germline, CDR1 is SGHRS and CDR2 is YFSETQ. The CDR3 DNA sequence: TGCGCCAGCAGCTTTGAGGGACAGCAATCCTCTGGGGCCAACGTCCTGACTTTC. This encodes CASSFEGQQSSGANVLTF.

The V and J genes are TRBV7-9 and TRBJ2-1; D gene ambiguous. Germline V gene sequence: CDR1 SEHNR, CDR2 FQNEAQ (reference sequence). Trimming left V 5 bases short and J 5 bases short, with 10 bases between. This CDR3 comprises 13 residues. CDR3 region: CASSPPADNEQFF. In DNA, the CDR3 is TGTGCCAGCAGCCCCCCGGCGGACAATGAGCAGTTCTTC.

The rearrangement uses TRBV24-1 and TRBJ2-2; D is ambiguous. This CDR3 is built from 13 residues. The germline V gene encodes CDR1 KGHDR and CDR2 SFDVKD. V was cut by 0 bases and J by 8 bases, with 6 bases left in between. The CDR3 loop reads CATSDLSPGELFF. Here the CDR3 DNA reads TGTGCCACCAGTGATTTGTCCCCAGGGGAGCTGTTTTTT.

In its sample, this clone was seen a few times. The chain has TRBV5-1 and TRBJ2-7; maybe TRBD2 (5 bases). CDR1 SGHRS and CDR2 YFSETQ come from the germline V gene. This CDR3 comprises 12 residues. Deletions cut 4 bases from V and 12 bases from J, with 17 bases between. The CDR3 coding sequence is TGCGCCAGCAGCACCGCCGGTTCGCGGGTGTACTTC. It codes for CASSTAGSRVYF.

CDR3 DNA sequence: TGCGCCAGCAGCCAAGAACCCGGGGGAGGTACCGGGGAGCTGTTTTTT. Protein product: CASSQEPGGGTGELFF. The chain is built from TRBV4-3 and TRBJ2-2; a weak D match, TRBD2 (6 bases). CDR3 length: 16 residues. Germline V gives CDR1 LGHNA, CDR2 YSLEER. V was pared by 0 bases and J by 5 bases, with 13 bases between.

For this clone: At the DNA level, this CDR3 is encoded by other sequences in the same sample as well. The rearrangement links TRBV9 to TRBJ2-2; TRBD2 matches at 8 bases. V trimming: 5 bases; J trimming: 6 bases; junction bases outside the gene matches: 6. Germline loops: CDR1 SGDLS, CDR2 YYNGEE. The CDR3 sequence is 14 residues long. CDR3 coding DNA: TGTGCCAGCAGATTGACGGGGGGGGCCGGGGAGCTGTTTTTT. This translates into CASRLTGGAGELFF. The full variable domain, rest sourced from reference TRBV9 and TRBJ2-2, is DSGVTQTPKHLITATGQRVTLRCSPRSGDLSVYWYQQSLDQGLQFLIQYYNGEERAKGNILERFSAQQFPDLHSELNLSSLELGDSALYFCASRLTGGAGELFFGEGSRLTVL.

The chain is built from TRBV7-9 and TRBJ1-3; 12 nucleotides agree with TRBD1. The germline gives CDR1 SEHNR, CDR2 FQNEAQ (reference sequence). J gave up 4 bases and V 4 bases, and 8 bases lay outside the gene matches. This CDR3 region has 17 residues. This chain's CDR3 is CASSSEWDRGRGNTIYF. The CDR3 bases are TGTGCCAGCAGCTCAGAATGGGACAGGGGGCGAGGAAACACCATATATTTT.

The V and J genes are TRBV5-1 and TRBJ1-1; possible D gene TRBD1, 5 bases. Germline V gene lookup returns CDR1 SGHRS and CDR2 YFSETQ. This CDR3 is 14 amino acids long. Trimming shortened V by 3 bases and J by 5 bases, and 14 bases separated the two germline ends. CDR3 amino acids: CASSSGLEGTEAFF. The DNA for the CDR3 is TGCGCCAGCAGCTCGGGACTGGAGGGGACTGAAGCTTTCTTT.

The CDR3 sequence: CASSLMATSGVTDTQYF. The DNA of the CDR3 is TGTGCCAGCAGCCTCATGGCGACTAGCGGGGTCACAGATACGCAGTATTTT. The rearrangement links TRBV6-2 or TRBV6-3 to TRBJ2-3, with 11 bases matching TRBD2. Germline V gene sequence: CDR1 MNHEY, CDR2 SVGEGT. The V gene end was trimmed by 6 bases and the J gene end by 2 bases; junction bases not matched to a gene: 10. The CDR3 loop spans 17 amino acids.

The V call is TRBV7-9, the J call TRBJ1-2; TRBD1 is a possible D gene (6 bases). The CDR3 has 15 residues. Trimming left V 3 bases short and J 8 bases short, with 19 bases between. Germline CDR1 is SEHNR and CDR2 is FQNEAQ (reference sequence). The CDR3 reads CASSFPGTSGAGYTF. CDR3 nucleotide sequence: TGTGCCAGCAGCTTCCCGGGGACATCAGGGGCGGGCTACACCTTC.

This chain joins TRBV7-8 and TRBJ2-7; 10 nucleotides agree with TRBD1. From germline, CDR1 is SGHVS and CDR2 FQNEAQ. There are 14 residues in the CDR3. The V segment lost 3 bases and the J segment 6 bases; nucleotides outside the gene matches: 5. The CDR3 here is CASSFRTGGGEQYF. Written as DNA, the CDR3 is TGTGCCAGCAGCTTCAGGACAGGGGGGGGCGAGCAGTACTTC.

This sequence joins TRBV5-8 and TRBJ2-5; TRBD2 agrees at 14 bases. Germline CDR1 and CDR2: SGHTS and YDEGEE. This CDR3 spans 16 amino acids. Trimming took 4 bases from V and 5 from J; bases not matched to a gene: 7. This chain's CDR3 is CASSPGLAGAVETQYF. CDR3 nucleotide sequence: TGTGCCAGCAGCCCGGGACTAGCGGGGGCCGTCGAGACCCAGTACTTC.

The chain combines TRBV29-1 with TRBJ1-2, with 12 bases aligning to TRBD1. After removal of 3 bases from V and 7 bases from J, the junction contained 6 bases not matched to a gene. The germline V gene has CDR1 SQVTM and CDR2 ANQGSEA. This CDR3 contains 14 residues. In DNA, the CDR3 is TGCAGCGTTGACCGGGGACAGGGGGCTGGTGGCTACACCTTC. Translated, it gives CSVDRGQGAGGYTF.

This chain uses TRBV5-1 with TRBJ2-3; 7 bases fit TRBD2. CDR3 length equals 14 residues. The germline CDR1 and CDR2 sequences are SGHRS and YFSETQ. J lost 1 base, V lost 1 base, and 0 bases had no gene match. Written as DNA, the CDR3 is TGCGCCAGCAGCTTGACTAGCGGCACAGATACGCAGTATTTT. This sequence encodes CASSLTSGTDTQYF.

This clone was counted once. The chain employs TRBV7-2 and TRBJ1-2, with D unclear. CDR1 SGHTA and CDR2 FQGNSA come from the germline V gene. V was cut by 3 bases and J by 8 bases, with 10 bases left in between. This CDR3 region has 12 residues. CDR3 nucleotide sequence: TGTGCCAGCAGCTTTAGTCTGTGGGGCTACACCTTC. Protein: CASSFSLWGYTF.